This passage covers 32 T cell receptor beta chains from one sample sequenced in a study of T cell repertoires in cytomegalovirus infection. A single record per CDR3 protein comes from TCRdb applying MiXCR to the reads. The table lists 150,000 to 200,000 distinct CDR3 sequences, about 21% of them singletons, with around 3.1% in the top ten. Sample: PBMCs. The receptors were gathered from a human donor in good health (CMV status not recorded). Some clones in this sample may be carry-over from other donors' samples.

The J gene is TRBJ1-1, the V gene TRBV10-2; no clear D gene. Germline V gene sequence: CDR1 WSHSY, CDR2 SAAADI. The CDR3 is 14 residues long. V was trimmed by 2 bases and J by 6 bases, leaving 13 bases between them. Written as DNA, the CDR3 is TGCGCCAGCAGTGAGAGAGGGATGAGCCCTGAAGCTTTCTTT. It yields the protein CASSERGMSPEAFF.

This chain joins TRBV20-1 and TRBJ2-3; 12 nucleotides align to TRBD2. V was clipped by 4 bases and J by 0 bases; unmatched bases: 5. CDR1 and CDR2 from the germline V gene are DFQATT and SNEGSKA (reference sequence). The CDR3 loop spans 16 amino acids. The CDR3 DNA reads as TGCAGTGCTATCAAGACTAGCGGGAGTAGCACAGATACGCAGTATTTT. Translation gives CSAIKTSGSSTDTQYF.

The V and J genes are TRBV2 and TRBJ2-5, with TRBD1 as a possible D gene (5 bases). Deletions cut 7 bases from V and 2 bases from J, with 11 bases between. CDR3 length: 13 residues. In germline, CDR1 is SNHLY, CDR2 FYNNEI. CDR3 residues: CASNRDSQETQYF. Here the CDR3 DNA reads TGTGCCAGCAACCGCGACAGTCAAGAGACCCAGTACTTC.

In this sample, this clonotype turned up a few times. The chain couples TRBV6-5 to TRBJ1-1; D gene ambiguous. V was cut by 6 bases and J by 3 bases, with 17 bases left in between. Germline-derived CDR1 and CDR2 are MNHEY and SVGAGI. This CDR3 region has 15 residues. DNA of the CDR3: TGTGCCAGCAGCTCTTTTTCTGGCGGATACACTGAAGCTTTCTTT. Amino acid sequence: CASSSFSGGYTEAFF.

The chain uses TRBV20-1 and TRBJ2-3, with D hard to call. Looked up from germline, CDR1 is DFQATT and CDR2 is SNEGSKA (reference sequence). Trimming removed 1 base from V and 0 bases from J, with 11 bases in between. This CDR3 is 15 amino acids long. The CDR3 region has the DNA TGCAGTGCTAGAGGCCCGACCTGGAGCACAGATACGCAGTATTTT. Protein: CSARGPTWSTDTQYF.

This clonotype was counted many times. The chain combines TRBV7-2 with TRBJ1-5; D is unresolved. This CDR3 is 16 amino acids long. Germline CDR1 reads SGHTA; CDR2 reads FQGNSA. V lost 0 bases, J lost 1 base, and 10 bases lay in between. CDR3 amino acids: CASSLATALSNQPQHF. The CDR3 DNA is TGTGCCAGCAGCTTAGCCACAGCTCTGAGCAATCAGCCCCAGCATTTT.

This clonotype was seen a few times. The J gene is TRBJ2-7, the V gene TRBV19; a weak D match, TRBD2 (7 bases). This CDR3 region has 15 residues. V gave up 5 bases and J gave up 0 bases, with 14 bases separating them. Per germline, CDR1 LNHDA and CDR2 SQIVND (reference sequence). The CDR3 loop is CASSASGGASYEQYF. The DNA for the CDR3 is TGTGCCAGTAGTGCCTCTGGGGGGGCCTCCTACGAGCAGTACTTC.

This clonotype was counted at least ten times. The gene calls are TRBV10-3 and TRBJ1-2, with TRBD1 identical over 8 bases. Germline CDR1 reads ENHRY; CDR2 reads SYGVKD. V lost 6 bases to trimming and J lost 0 bases; unmatched junction nucleotides: 6. This CDR3 region has 15 residues. CDR3 DNA: TGTGCCATCAGGGAACCGGGACAGGCTAACTATGGCTACACCTTC. Translating it yields CAIREPGQANYGYTF.

This clonotype was picked up many times. The gene calls are TRBV18 and TRBJ1-1; no firm D call. Per the germline V gene, CDR1 is KGHSH and CDR2 is LQKENI. This CDR3 is built from 18 residues. Trimming removed 4 bases from V and 4 bases from J, with 25 bases in between. The DNA of the CDR3 is TGTGCCAGCTCACTCCGGGCTTCTTTCGATCAATGGGCCACTGAAGCTTTCTTT. Residues: CASSLRASFDQWATEAFF.

The V call is TRBV4-1, the J call TRBJ1-1; no firm D call. The V end lost 1 base, the J end lost 2 bases, and 11 bases lay between the germline ends. The germline V gene encodes CDR1 MGHRA and CDR2 YSYEKL. The CDR3 length is 15 residues. The CDR3 DNA is TGCGCCAGCAGCCAAGGAGCAGTTGTTAACACTGAAGCTTTCTTT. It yields the protein CASSQGAVVNTEAFF.

The V gene is TRBV30, the J gene TRBJ1-1; no clear D gene. This CDR3 has 14 residues. V dropped 0 bases and J dropped 4 bases, with 12 bases sitting between them. Germline V CDR1 and CDR2: GTSNPN, SVGIG (reference sequence). DNA of the CDR3: TGTGCCTGGAGTGTAAACAGCTGGGGCACTGAAGCTTTCTTT. Residues: CAWSVNSWGTEAFF.

The table lists this clonotype with many counts. The rearrangement joins TRBV28 to TRBJ2-7; 9 bases agree with TRBD2. V was clipped by 6 bases and J by 7 bases; unmatched bases: 7. This CDR3 contains 13 residues. Germline values: CDR1 MDHEN, CDR2 SYDVKM. CDR3 in amino acids: CASSPAGGEEQYF. The DNA for the CDR3 is TGTGCCAGCAGCCCCGCGGGAGGGGAGGAGCAGTACTTC.

This chain links TRBV19 with TRBJ2-3, with D unresolved. The CDR3 spans 17 residues. Germline lookup yields CDR1 LNHDA and CDR2 SQIVND (reference sequence). V was clipped by 1 base and J by 4 bases, with 18 bases between them. CDR3 sequence (DNA): TGTGCCAGTAGTATAGGCATTGGAATTCCCGGCGCAGATACGCAGTATTTT. This translates into CASSIGIGIPGADTQYF.

This clonotype was detected a few times. V and J are TRBV2 and TRBJ2-3; 11 bases are shared with TRBD2. Per the germline V gene, CDR1 is SNHLY and CDR2 is FYNNEI. The CDR3 consists of 17 residues. V shed 6 bases, J shed 0 bases, and the junction held 8 bases outside the gene matches. The CDR3 DNA is TGTGCCAGCAGGTCACTAGCGGGGGTCTCTAGCACAGATACGCAGTATTTT. Its protein is CASRSLAGVSSTDTQYF.

This clonotype has at least ten counts. V is TRBV7-6 and J is TRBJ2-5; D is ambiguous. Trimming cost V 5 bases and J 2 bases, with 18 bases left between them. CDR1 and CDR2 from the germline V gene are SGHVS and FNYEAQ. This CDR3 is 16 amino acids long. In DNA, the CDR3 is TGTGCCAGCAGCCCCGCCCCAGGACCGGTACAAGAGACCCAGTACTTC. Translation gives CASSPAPGPVQETQYF.

This clonotype came up many times. The V call is TRBV11-2, the J call TRBJ2-5; no clear D. V lost 5 bases, J lost 2 bases, and 12 bases lay in between. The CDR3 loop spans 14 amino acids. Per germline, CDR1 SGHAT and CDR2 FQNNGV. The CDR3, as DNA: TGTGCCAGCAGCCCCCCGAACAAACAAGAGACCCAGTACTTC. Its protein is CASSPPNKQETQYF.

The chain is built from TRBV28 and TRBJ1-4, with D possibly TRBD1 on 6 matching bases. The CDR3 extends over 12 amino acids. Germline CDR1 reads MDHEN; CDR2 reads SYDVKM. The V gene lost 5 bases and the J gene lost 15 bases, with 16 bases spanning the gap. The CDR3 nucleotides read TGTGCCAGCAGTCCGACAGGAGCAAGAGTGTTTTTT. Residues: CASSPTGARVFF.

The chain uses TRBV27 and TRBJ2-1; D is perhaps TRBD1 (5 bases). The CDR3 totals 15 residues. V was clipped by 5 bases and J by 7 bases, with 18 bases between them. Germline V CDR1 and CDR2: MNHEY, SMNVEV (reference sequence). This chain's CDR3 is CASSPAPGRVNEQFF. The DNA for the CDR3 is TGTGCCAGCAGTCCCGCCCCAGGCAGGGTGAATGAGCAGTTCTTC.

This clonotype has only a few counts. The chain recombines TRBV19 with TRBJ1-6; D call uncertain. The V end was cut by 0 bases, the J end by 7 bases, with 10 bases between. The CDR3 has 15 amino acids. CDR1 and CDR2 (germline): LNHDA, SQIVND (reference sequence). CDR3 sequence (DNA): TGTGCCAGTAGTATAGATTTGACCGAGAATTCACCCCTCCACTTT. Translating it yields CASSIDLTENSPLHF.

V gene TRBV11-3 combines with J gene TRBJ2-7; no clear D gene. The CDR3 totals 18 residues. Trimming left V 2 bases short and J 5 bases short, with 25 bases between. In germline, CDR1 is SGHNT, CDR2 YENEEA. The CDR3 loop reads CASSLLLHQGLGFDEQYF. Here the CDR3 DNA reads TGTGCCAGCAGCTTACTTCTCCATCAAGGGCTTGGGTTCGACGAGCAGTACTTC.

This chain uses TRBV2 with TRBJ1-1, with 7 bases lining up with TRBD1. CDR1 SNHLY and CDR2 FYNNEI come from the germline V gene. The CDR3 sequence is 16 residues long. The V and J ends lost 4 bases and 6 bases, in that order; junction bases with no gene match: 14. Here the CDR3 DNA reads TGTGCCAGCAGTGCGACAGGGACTCGCAAGATACCTGAAGCTTTCTTT. It encodes CASSATGTRKIPEAFF.

J is TRBJ1-2 and V is TRBV14; no definite D call. This CDR3 spans 13 amino acids. Trimming stripped 0 bases from V and 4 bases from J, with 6 bases between. Germline CDR1 is SGHDN and CDR2 is FVKESK. This chain's CDR3 is CASSQDSVYGYTF. The CDR3 DNA follows: TGTGCCAGCAGCCAAGATTCCGTCTATGGCTACACCTTC.

The CDR3, as DNA: TGCGCCAGCAGTCCCAAGCACGGGGGGCATAGGTACGAGCAGTACTTC. Amino acid sequence: CASSPKHGGHRYEQYF. The chain couples TRBV23-1 to TRBJ2-7, with D perhaps TRBD2 (7 bases). TRBV23-1 is identified as an open reading frame with a role that is uncertain. V lost 4 bases to trimming and J lost 4 bases, with 20 bases between them. The CDR3 length is 16 residues.

CDR3 DNA sequence: TGTGCCAGCTTCTCCCCGGGACAGGGGAACAATGAGCAGTTCTTC. It yields the protein CASFSPGQGNNEQFF. V usage is TRBV12-3 or TRBV12-4 and J usage is TRBJ2-1; 10 positions match TRBD1. This CDR3 comprises 15 residues. The V and J ends lost 8 bases and 5 bases, in that order; junction bases with no gene match: 9.

V and J are TRBV7-9 and TRBJ2-1, with TRBD2 matching 15 bases. Germline CDR1 and CDR2: SEHNR and FQNEAQ (reference sequence). This CDR3 region has 17 residues. J gave up 4 bases and V 5 bases, and 6 bases lay outside the gene matches. The DNA of the CDR3 is TGTGCCAGCAGCCAGGGGACTAGCGGGGGGCCTTACAATGAGCAGTTCTTC. Its protein product is CASSQGTSGGPYNEQFF. Full variable domain (rest looked up from reference TRBV7-9 and TRBJ2-1): DTGVSQNPRHKITKRGQNVTFRCDPISEHNRLYWYRQTLGQGPEFLTYFQNEAQLEKSRLLSDRFSAERPKGSFSTLEIQRTEQGDSAMYLCASSQGTSGGPYNEQFFGPGTRLTVL.

The chain recombines TRBV28 with TRBJ1-1; 8 bases are a match to TRBD1. Germline V gene data show CDR1 as MDHEN and CDR2 as SYDVKM. This CDR3 spans 16 amino acids. V trimming: 5 bases; J trimming: 5 bases; junction bases outside the gene matches: 13. The CDR3 loop reads CASSQPGQVSVTEAFF. For the CDR3, the DNA is TGTGCCAGCAGTCAACCGGGACAGGTCAGTGTGACTGAAGCTTTCTTT.

This clonotype was counted between two and nine times. V and J are TRBV20-1 and TRBJ2-5; 7 bases fit TRBD2. V shed 1 base and J 4 bases; nucleotides not matched to a gene: 3. The CDR3 sequence is 13 residues long. The germline V gene encodes CDR1 DFQATT and CDR2 SNEGSKA (reference sequence). The CDR3 region is CSARVGRGETQYF. CDR3 coding DNA: TGCAGTGCTAGAGTGGGGAGGGGAGAGACCCAGTACTTC.

The chain combines TRBV3-1 with TRBJ2-5, with D unclear. Deletions cut 1 base from V and 1 base from J, with 7 bases between. This CDR3 is 14 amino acids long. The V gene's germline CDR1 is LGHDT and CDR2 YNNKEL (reference sequence). CDR3 amino acids: CASSQVSVQETQYF. The CDR3 DNA is TGTGCCAGCAGCCAAGTGTCGGTCCAAGAGACCCAGTACTTC.

This clonotype has only a few counts. This chain links TRBV20-1 with TRBJ1-4; no definite D call. The germline V and J ends were trimmed by 3 bases and 0 bases, with 2 bases remaining between them. Germline lookup yields CDR1 DFQATT and CDR2 SNEGSKA (reference sequence). The CDR3 is made up of 12 amino acids. CDR3 protein: CSASATNEKLFF. The CDR3 DNA is TGCAGTGCTAGCGCAACTAATGAAAAACTGTTTTTT.

This clonotype was observed a few times. J is TRBJ1-1 and V is TRBV5-1; D remains ambiguous. Germline V lookup: CDR1 SGHRS, CDR2 YFSETQ. V lost 4 bases to trimming and J lost 2 bases, with 15 bases between them. The CDR3 contains 15 residues. The CDR3 DNA is TGCGCCAGCAGCCGAATGGCTCAGGAAAACACTGAAGCTTTCTTT. Encoded protein: CASSRMAQENTEAFF.

Details on this clonotype: A much bigger clone sits one base away, suggesting this may be a read error. Here the CDR3 reads CSIRQSENYGYTF. The CDR3 DNA reads TGCAGCATTCGCCAGAGTGAAAACTATGGCTACACCTTC. This chain uses TRBV29-1 with TRBJ1-2, with unresolved D. Trimming removed 8 bases from V and 2 bases from J, with 15 bases in between. The CDR3 is 13 amino acids. Germline lookup yields CDR1 SQVTM and CDR2 ANQGSEA.

This clonotype was counted only a few times. This chain connects TRBV12-3 or TRBV12-4 to TRBJ2-5, with a possible D match to TRBD1 (6 bases). This CDR3 contains 14 residues. Trimming took off 6 bases at V and 0 bases at J, with 11 bases between the two ends. CDR3 protein: CASRRTAYQETQYF. The CDR3 coding sequence is TGTGCCAGCAGACGGACAGCATACCAAGAGACCCAGTACTTC.